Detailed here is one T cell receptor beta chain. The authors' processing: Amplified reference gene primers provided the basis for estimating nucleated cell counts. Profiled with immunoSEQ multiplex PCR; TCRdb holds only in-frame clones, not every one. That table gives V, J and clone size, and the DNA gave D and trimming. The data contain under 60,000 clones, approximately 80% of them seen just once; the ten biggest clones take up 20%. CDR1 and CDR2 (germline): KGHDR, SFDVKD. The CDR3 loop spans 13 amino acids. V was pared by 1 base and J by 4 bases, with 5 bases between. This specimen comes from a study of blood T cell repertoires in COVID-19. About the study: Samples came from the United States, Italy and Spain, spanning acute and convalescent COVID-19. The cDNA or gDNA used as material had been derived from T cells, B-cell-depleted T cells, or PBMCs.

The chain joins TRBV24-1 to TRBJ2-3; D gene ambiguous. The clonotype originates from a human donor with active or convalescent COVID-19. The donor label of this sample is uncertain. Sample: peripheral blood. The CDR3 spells CATSDFRSDTQYF. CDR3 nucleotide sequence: TGTGCCACCAGTGATTTCAGGTCAGATACGCAGTATTTT.